What follows describes a single T cell receptor beta chain. Its antigen is unknown. The sample originates from a study of breast tumors, draining lymph nodes, adjacent tissues. The lymph nodes were axillary draining lymph nodes from breast cancer patients. TCRdb passed the multiplex PCR reads through MiXCR, listing each CDR3 protein once. The sample contains approximately 300,000 distinct CDR3 sequences, about 30% of which appear only once. The J segment lost 2 bases and the V segment lost 6 bases, leaving 16 bases of the junction unmatched. Germline loops: CDR1 SQVTM, CDR2 ANQGSEA. The CDR3 runs to 17 residues. Regarding the study as a whole: Luminal-like breast cancer showed significantly higher tumor–nontumor repertoire similarity than basal-like. The data were judged consistent with most tumor T cells coming from lymph node and expanding in tumor.

This chain uses TRBV29-1 with TRBJ2-1; 7 positions agree with TRBD2. This receptor was taken from a female donor with breast cancer. Some clones in this sample may be carry-over from other donors' samples. The sequencing sample was made of axillary lymph node tissue. This chain's CDR3 is CSVGGTGGWRAYNEQFF. In nucleotides, the CDR3 is TGCAGCGTGGGAGGGACTGGCGGTTGGAGGGCCTACAATGAGCAGTTCTTC.